This T cell receptor (beta chain) is drawn from a study of T-cell reconstitution after alpha-beta-depleted transplantation in children. This clonotype was counted many times. Unique molecular identifiers were incorporated when the TCRbeta library was constructed. One entry per CDR3 protein, called by TCRdb with MiXCR from the PCR reads. The table lists a few hundred thousand distinct CDR3 sequences, roughly 11% of them singletons. Germline CDR1 and CDR2: KGHSH and LQKENI. V trimming: 2 bases; J trimming: 3 bases; junction bases outside the gene matches: 4. This CDR3 is built from 15 residues. V and J are TRBV18 and TRBJ1-1; 9 bases fit TRBD1. This TCR was sampled from a male patient under 10 years old who had a stem cell transplant for chronic granulomatous disease, so the T cells may come from the graft donor. The sequencing used peripheral blood, collected 180 days after TCRalphabeta/CD19-depleted stem cell transplant. CDR3 sequence: CASSPTGGAHTEAFF. In DNA, the CDR3 is TGTGCCAGCTCACCAACAGGGGGCGCGCACACTGAAGCTTTCTTT.